Listed below are T cell receptor beta chains from one sample, sequenced in a study of cytomegalovirus exposure and HLA in healthy donors. The method was immunoSEQ multiplex PCR; TCRdb's version includes in-frame clones alone and lacks a portion of them. The sample lists about 95,000 clones, just under 80% occurring once. The sequencing input was PBMCs. These receptors were taken from a woman between 40 and 55 years old in good health and CMV-seropositive. CDR3s leave out the opening cysteine and the closing phenylalanine or tryptophan. The size of a clone is reported for some rows only, either as once, few or many, or as a class for expanded clones.

CDR3aa: SVASGNNEQF
v_gene: TRBV29-1
abundance: .

CDR3aa: ASSIGGNTGELF
v_gene: TRBV19
abundance: once

CDR3aa: ASSLLGGNTIY
v_gene: TRBV7-9
abundance: once

CDR3aa: ASSEALTQTKLF
v_gene: TRBV6-1
abundance: .

CDR3aa: ASSEVAGERTGELF
v_gene: TRBV6-4
abundance: .

CDR3aa: ASSRAGTEGNTIY
v_gene: TRBV9
abundance: .

CDR3aa: SVTGLAGGPDEQY
v_gene: TRBV29-1
abundance: .

CDR3aa: ASSQPSGSSYNEQF
v_gene: TRBV4-1
abundance: few

CDR3aa: ASSLWWEGRETQY
v_gene: TRBV27
abundance: .

CDR3aa: ASSLAGTETGELF
v_gene: TRBV11-1
abundance: .

CDR3aa: ASSRTSGADPREQY
v_gene: TRBV4-2
abundance: few

CDR3aa: ASSFSGGGYWANVLT
v_gene: TRBV27
abundance: .

CDR3aa: AWSGGGNYGYT
v_gene: TRBV30
abundance: .

CDR3aa: ASGSLLAGTDTQY
v_gene: TRBV2
abundance: once

CDR3aa: ASSSLGVAGGGYEQY
v_gene: TRBV28
abundance: .